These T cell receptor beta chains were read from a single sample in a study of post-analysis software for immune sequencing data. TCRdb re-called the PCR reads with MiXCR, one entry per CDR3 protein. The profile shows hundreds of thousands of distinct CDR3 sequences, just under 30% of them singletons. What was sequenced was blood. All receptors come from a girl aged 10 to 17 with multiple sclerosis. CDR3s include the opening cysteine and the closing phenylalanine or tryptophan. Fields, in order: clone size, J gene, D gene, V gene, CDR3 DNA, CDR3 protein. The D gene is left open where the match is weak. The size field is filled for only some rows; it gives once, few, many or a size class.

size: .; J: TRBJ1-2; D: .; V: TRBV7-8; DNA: TGTGCCAGCAGCTTAGAGAGTGGCTACACCTTC; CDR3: CASSLESGYTF
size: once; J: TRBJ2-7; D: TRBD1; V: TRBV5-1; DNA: TGCGCCAGCAGCGCCCGGACAGGGGGCGATGAGCAGTACTTC; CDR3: CASSARTGGDEQYF
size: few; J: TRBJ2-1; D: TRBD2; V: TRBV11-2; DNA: TGTGCCAGCAGCTTAATATCTAGCGGGGGGGCTTTTGAGCAGTTCTTC; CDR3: CASSLISSGGAFEQFF
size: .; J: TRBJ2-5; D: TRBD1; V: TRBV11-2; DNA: TGTGCCAGCAGTTCGATGGACAGGGGGGAGACCCAGTACTTC; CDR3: CASSSMDRGETQYF
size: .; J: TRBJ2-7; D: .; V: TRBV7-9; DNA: TGTGCCAGCAGCTTAGGTCCCCGGGACTCCTACGAGCAGTACTTC; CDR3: CASSLGPRDSYEQYF
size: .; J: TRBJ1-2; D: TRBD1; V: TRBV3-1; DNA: TGTGCCAGCAGCCAAGATGGTCGCAGGGGGCGGGGTGGCTACACCTTC; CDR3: CASSQDGRRGRGGYTF
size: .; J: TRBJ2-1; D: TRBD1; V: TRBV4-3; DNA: TGCGCCAGCAGCCAAGATGGGGGGTCCTTGGGACAGGACTACAATGAGCAGTTCTTC; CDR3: CASSQDGGSLGQDYNEQFF
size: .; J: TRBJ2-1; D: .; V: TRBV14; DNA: TGTGCCAGCAGCCACTCGCGGACGGATTACAATGAGCAGTTCTTC; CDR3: CASSHSRTDYNEQFF
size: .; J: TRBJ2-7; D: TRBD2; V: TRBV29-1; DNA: TGCAGCGTTCTAGCGGGACCCTACGAGCAGTACTTC; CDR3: CSVLAGPYEQYF
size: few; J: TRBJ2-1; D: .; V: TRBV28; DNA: TGTGCCAGCAGTTTAGCGGGGTGGAGGGCCAATGAGCAGTTCTTC; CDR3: CASSLAGWRANEQFF
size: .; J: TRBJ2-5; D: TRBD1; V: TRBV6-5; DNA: TGTGCCAGCAGTTACCCGGGACAGGGTAGCGAGACCCAGTACTTC; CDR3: CASSYPGQGSETQYF
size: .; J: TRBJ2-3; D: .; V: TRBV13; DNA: TGTGCCAGCAGCTCGGGACGGTCACGGGCGTATTTT; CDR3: CASSSGRSRAYF
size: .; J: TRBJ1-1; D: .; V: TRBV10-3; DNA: TGTGCCAGCAAAAGAGGGGGTAACACTGAAGCTTTCTTT; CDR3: CASKRGGNTEAFF
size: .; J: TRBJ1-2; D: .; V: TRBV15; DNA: TGTGCCACCAGCGACCACTACTATGGTTACACCTTC; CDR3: CATSDHYYGYTF
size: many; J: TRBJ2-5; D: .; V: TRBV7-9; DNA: TGTGCCAGCAGCCCCCGGAACCAAGAGACCCAGTACTTC; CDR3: CASSPRNQETQYF
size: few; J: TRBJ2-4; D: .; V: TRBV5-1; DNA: TGCGCCAGCAGCTTGCAGGCAGGCCTAGCCAAAAACATTCAGTACTTC; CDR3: CASSLQAGLAKNIQYF
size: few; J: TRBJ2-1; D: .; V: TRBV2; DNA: TGTGCCAGCGGGAGTTCGTCGTCCTACAATGAGCAGTTCTTC; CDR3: CASGSSSSYNEQFF
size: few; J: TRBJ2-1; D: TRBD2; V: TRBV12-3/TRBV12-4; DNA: TGTGCCAGCAGTGTAGCGGGATTCGCCTACAATGAGCAGTTCTTC; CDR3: CASSVAGFAYNEQFF
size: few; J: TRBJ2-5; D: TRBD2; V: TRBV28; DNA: TGTGCCAGCAGTCTCTGGGCTAGCGGGCAAGAGACCCAGTACTTC; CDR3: CASSLWASGQETQYF
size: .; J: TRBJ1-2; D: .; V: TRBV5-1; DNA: TGCGCCAGCAGCTTAGGGGATCGCTCCGGCGGCTACACCTTC; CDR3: CASSLGDRSGGYTF
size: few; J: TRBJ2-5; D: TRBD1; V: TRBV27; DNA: TGTGCCAGCAGTTTTGCAGGGGGCGCAGAGACCCAGTACTTC; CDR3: CASSFAGGAETQYF
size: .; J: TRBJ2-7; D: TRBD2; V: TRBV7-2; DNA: TGTGCCAGCAGCCCGGGGGGGGCCTCTTCCGAGCAGTACTTC; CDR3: CASSPGGASSEQYF
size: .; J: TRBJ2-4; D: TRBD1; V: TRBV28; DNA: TGTGCCAGCACCCGGACAGGGGAGAACATTCAGTACTTC; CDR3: CASTRTGENIQYF
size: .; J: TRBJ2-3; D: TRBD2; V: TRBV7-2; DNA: TGTGCCAGCAGCTTAGTAGCGTCTAGCGGGCCCCAGGGGGATACGCAGTATTTT; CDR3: CASSLVASSGPQGDTQYF
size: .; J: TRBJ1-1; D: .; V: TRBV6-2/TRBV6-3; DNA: TGTGCCAGCAGCGGAGCTCTTTTGGCTTTCTTT; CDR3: CASSGALLAFF
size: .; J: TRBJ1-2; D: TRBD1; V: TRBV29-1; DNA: TGCAGCGCTGGACAGGGGGCGTTCAACTATGGCTACACCTTC; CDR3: CSAGQGAFNYGYTF
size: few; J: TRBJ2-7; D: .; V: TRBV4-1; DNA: TGCGCCAGCAGCCAAGTGTTGAGTACCTCCTACGAGCAGTACTTC; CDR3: CASSQVLSTSYEQYF
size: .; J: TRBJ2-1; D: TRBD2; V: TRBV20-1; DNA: TGCAGTCAGGAGCGGGGGCCCTACAATGAGCAGTTCTTC; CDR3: CSQERGPYNEQFF
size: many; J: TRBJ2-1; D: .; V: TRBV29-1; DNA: TGCAGCGTACCACAGGACTACAATGAGCAGTTCTTC; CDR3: CSVPQDYNEQFF
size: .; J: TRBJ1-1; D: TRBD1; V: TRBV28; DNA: TGTGCCAGCTGCCCGGACAGGATTTTAGGCACTGAAGCTTTCTTT; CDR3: CASCPDRILGTEAFF
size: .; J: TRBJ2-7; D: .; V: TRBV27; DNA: TGTGCCAGCAGTTTCTCCCGGGGATCACACTTTACTTCCTACGAGCAGTACTTC; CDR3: CASSFSRGSHFTSYEQYF
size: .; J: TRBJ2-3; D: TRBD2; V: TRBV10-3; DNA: TGTGCCATCACTTCTAGCGGGGGGGCCGCAGATACGCAGTATTTT; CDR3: CAITSSGGAADTQYF
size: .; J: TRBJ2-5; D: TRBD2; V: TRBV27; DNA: TGTGCCAGCAGTTTAACCCCACGGGAGGGTGGGCAGACCCAGTACTTC; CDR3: CASSLTPREGGQTQYF
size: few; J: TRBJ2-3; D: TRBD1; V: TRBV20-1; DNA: TGCAGTGCTAGAGGACAGGGATTTTTAGGAGATACGCAGTATTTT; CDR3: CSARGQGFLGDTQYF
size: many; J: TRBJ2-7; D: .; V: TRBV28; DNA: TGTGCCAGCAGCATAAGACGATGGAACGAGCAGTACTTC; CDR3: CASSIRRWNEQYF
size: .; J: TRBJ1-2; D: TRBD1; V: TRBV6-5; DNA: TGTGTCAGCAGTTACTTACAGGGGGAATTGGGCTATGGCTACACCTTC; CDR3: CVSSYLQGELGYGYTF
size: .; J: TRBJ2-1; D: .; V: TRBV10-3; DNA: TGTGCCATCACCCCGGGTCCCTACAATGAGCAGTTCTTC; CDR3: CAITPGPYNEQFF
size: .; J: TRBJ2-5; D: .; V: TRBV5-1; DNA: TGCGCCAGCAGCGCCGGACAGAGCACAAGAGAGACCCAGTACTTC; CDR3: CASSAGQSTRETQYF
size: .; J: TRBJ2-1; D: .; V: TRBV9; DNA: TGTGCCAGCAGCGTAGTAGGACTAAGCTACAATGAGCAGTTCTTC; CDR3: CASSVVGLSYNEQFF
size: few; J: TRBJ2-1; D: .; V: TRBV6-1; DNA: TGTGCCAGCGAGTCCCCCAGATTGGAGCAGTTCTTC; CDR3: CASESPRLEQFF
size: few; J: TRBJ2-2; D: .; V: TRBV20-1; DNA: TGCAGTGCTAGTGGGGCTGGGAACGGGGAGCTGTTTTTT; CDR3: CSASGAGNGELFF
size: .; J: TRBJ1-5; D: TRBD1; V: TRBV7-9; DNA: TGTGCCAGCAGCCCCCCGACAGGGAACAATCAGCCCCAGCATTTT; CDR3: CASSPPTGNNQPQHF
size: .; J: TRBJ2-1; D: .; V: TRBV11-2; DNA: TGTGCCAGCAGCTCCCTACGGGTTTACAATGAGCAGTTCTTC; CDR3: CASSSLRVYNEQFF
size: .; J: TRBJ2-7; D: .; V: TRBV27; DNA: TGTGCCAGCAGGGCCAGAAGGAGCTCCTACGAGCAGTACTTC; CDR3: CASRARRSSYEQYF
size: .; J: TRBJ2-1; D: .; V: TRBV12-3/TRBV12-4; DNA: TGTGCCAGCAGTTTTCGGACAGCTCAAGAGACCCAGTTCTTC; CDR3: CASSFRTAQETQFF
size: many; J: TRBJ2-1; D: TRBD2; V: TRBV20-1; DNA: TGCAGTGCCAAGACGGGACTAGCGTCGAGCTCCTACAATGAGCAGTTCTTC; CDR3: CSAKTGLASSSYNEQFF
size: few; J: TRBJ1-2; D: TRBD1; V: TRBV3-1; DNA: TGTGCCAGCAGCCAACCGACAGGGGCATTTGGCTACACCTTC; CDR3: CASSQPTGAFGYTF
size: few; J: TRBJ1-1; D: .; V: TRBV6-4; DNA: TGTGCCAGCAGTGACTCGGACACTGAAGCTTTCTTT; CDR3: CASSDSDTEAFF
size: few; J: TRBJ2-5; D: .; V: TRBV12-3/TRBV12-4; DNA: TGTGCCAGCAGTTTCCTTGGGGAAGAAGAGACCCAGTACTTC; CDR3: CASSFLGEEETQYF
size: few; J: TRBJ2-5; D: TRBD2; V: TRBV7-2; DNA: TGTGCCAGCAGCTTACTAGCGGGGGTATCTGGAGAGACCCAGTACTTC; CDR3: CASSLLAGVSGETQYF
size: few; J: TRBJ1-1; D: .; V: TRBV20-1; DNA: TGCAGTGCTAGAGCTACAGGTCTCGTAACTGAAGCTTTCTTT; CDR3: CSARATGLVTEAFF
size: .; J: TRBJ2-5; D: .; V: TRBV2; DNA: TGTGCCAGCAGCCTCGGGGGCTGGGCGGAGACCCAGTACTTC; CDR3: CASSLGGWAETQYF